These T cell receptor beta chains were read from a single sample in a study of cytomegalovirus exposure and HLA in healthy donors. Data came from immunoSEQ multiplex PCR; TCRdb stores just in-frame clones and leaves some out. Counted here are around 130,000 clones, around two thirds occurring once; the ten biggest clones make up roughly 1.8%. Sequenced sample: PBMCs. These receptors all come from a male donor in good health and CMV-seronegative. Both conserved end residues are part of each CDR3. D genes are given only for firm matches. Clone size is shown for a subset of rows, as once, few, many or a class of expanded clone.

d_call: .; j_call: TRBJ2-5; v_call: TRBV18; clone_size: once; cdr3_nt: TGTGCCAGCTCACTACAGGGTTTCGGAGAGACCCAGTACTTC; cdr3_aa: CASSLQGFGETQYF
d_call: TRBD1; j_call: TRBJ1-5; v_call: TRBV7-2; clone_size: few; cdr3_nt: TGTGCCAGCAGCGGACAGGGGATGGGTCAGCCCCAGCATTTT; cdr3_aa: CASSGQGMGQPQHF
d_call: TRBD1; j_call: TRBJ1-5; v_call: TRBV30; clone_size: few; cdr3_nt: TGTGCCTGGAGTGGGGACAGTACAAGGCAGCCCCAGCATTTT; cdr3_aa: CAWSGDSTRQPQHF
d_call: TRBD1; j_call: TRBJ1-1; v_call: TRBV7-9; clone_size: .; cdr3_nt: TGTTCCAGCAGCGGGGGAGTTGGCAGGGGGTTTACTGAAGCTTTCTTT; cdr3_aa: CSSSGGVGRGFTEAFF
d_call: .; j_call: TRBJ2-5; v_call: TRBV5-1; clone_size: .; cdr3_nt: TGCGCCAGCAGCTTGGGAAACAGGGGAGGTGGCGAGACCCAGTACTTC; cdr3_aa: CASSLGNRGGGETQYF
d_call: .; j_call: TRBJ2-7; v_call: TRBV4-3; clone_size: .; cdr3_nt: TGCGCCAGCAGCGAAGGAGGGGGCGAGCAGTACTTC; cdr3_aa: CASSEGGGEQYF
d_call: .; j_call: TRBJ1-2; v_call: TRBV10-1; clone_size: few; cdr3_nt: TGCGCCAGCAGTGCAACTTTGACAGCTAACTATGGCTACACCTTC; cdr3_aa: CASSATLTANYGYTF
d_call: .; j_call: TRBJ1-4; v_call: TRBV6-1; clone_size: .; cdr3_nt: TGTGCCAGTAAGAAAGGGGGATGGGGTGAAAAACTGTTTTTT; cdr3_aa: CASKKGGWGEKLFF
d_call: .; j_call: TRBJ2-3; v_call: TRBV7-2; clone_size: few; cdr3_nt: TGTGCCAGCAGCCACCGACTAGTCCCCCCAGATACGCAGTATTTT; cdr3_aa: CASSHRLVPPDTQYF
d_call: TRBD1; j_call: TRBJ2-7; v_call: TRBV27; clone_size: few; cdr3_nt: TGTGCCAGCAGTTTATCGACAGGGGGTGACGAGCAGTACTTC; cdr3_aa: CASSLSTGGDEQYF
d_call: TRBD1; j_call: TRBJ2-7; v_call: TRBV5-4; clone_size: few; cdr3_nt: TGTGCCAGCAGCTTGGGGGGACAGGGTCGGTACGAGCAGTACTTC; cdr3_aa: CASSLGGQGRYEQYF
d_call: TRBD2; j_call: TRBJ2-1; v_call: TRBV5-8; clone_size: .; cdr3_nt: TGTGCCAGCAGCCTGGGACTAGCGGGGCCCATCTACAATGAGCAGTTCTTC; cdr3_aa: CASSLGLAGPIYNEQFF
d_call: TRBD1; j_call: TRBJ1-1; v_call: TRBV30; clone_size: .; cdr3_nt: TGTGCCTGGAGTTGGGTGGATCCGGGACAGGGGGCTGCTTTGAACACTGAAGCTTTCTTT; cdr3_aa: CAWSWVDPGQGAALNTEAFF
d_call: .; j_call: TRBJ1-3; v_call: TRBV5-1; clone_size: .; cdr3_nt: TGCGCCAGCAGCTTGGGAACAGGGTCTGGAAACACCATATATTTT; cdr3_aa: CASSLGTGSGNTIYF
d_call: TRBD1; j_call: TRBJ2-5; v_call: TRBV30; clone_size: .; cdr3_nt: TGTGCCTGGAGTCAAGGGGGCGGGCAGTACTTC; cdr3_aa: CAWSQGGGQYF
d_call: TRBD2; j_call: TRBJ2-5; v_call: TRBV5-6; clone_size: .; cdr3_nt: TGTGCCAGCAGCTTGCTTAGCGGGGGGCCGAGGGGCGAGACCCAGTACTTC; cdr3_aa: CASSLLSGGPRGETQYF
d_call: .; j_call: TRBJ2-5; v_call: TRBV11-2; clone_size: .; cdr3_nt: TGTGCCAGCAGCTCCTTGCTAGATGGCGAGACCCAGTACTTC; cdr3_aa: CASSSLLDGETQYF
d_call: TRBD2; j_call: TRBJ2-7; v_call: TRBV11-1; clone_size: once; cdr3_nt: TGTGCCAGCAGCCGGGGACTAGCGGTCTCCTACGAGCAGTACTTC; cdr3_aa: CASSRGLAVSYEQYF
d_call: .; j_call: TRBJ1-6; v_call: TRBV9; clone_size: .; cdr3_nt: TGTGCCAGCAGCGTAGGTGAGAATAATTCACCCCTCCACTTT; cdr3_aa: CASSVGENNSPLHF
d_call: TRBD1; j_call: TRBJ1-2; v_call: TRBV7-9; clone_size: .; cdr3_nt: TGTGCCAGCAGCCTCGGGGGGACAGGGGCTAACTATGGCTACACCTTC; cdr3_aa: CASSLGGTGANYGYTF
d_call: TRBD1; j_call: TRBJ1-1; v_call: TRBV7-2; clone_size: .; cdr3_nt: TGTGCCAGCAGCCAGGGACAGGGGAAAACCCCTGGAGCTTTCTTT; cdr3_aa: CASSQGQGKTPGAFF
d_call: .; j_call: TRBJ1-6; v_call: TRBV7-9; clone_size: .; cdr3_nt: TGTGCCAGCAGCTTCCTTGACACTTATAATTCACCCCTCCACTTT; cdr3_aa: CASSFLDTYNSPLHF
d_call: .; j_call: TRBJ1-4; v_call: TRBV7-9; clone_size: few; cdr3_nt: TGTGCCAGCAGCTTAGGCACAGGAACGACAAAACTGTTTTTT; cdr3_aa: CASSLGTGTTKLFF
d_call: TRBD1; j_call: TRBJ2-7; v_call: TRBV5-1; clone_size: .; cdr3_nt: TGCGCCAGCAGCTTACAGGGGTTGGTAGGCGAGCAGTACTTC; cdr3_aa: CASSLQGLVGEQYF
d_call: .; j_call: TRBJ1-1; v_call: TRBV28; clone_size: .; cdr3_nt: TGTGCCAGCAGATCCCCGACCGGGGACACTGAAGCTTTCTTT; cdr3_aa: CASRSPTGDTEAFF
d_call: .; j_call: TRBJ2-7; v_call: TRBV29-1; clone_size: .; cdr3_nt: TGCAGCGCCGAGGCCGGGACACGGAGCCCCGAGCAGTACTTC; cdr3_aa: CSAEAGTRSPEQYF
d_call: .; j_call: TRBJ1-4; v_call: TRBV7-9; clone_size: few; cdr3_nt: TGTTCCAGCAGCTTGGCCGGGGAAAAACTGTTTTTT; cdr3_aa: CSSSLAGEKLFF
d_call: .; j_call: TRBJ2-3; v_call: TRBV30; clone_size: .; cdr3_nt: TGTGCCTGCAACCAGAATACGCAGTATTTT; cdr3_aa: CACNQNTQYF
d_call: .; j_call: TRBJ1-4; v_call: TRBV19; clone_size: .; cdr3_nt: TGTGCCAGTAGTATCCAGGCAACTAATGAAAAACTGTTTTTT; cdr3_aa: CASSIQATNEKLFF
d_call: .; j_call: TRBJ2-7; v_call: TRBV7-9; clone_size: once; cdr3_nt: TGTGCCAGCAGCGACATCAACGACCGATACTACGAGCAGTACTTC; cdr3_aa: CASSDINDRYYEQYF
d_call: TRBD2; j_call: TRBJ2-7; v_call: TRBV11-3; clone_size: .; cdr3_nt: TGTGCCAGCAGCTTAGGCGGGGGACGGGAGCAGTACTTC; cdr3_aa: CASSLGGGREQYF
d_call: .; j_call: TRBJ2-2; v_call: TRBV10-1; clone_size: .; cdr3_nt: TGCGCCAGCAGTGAGTCGACGGGGGAAGGGGAGCTGTTTTTT; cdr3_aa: CASSESTGEGELFF
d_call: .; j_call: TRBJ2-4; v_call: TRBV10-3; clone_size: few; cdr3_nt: TGTGCCATCAGTGACACCAAAAACATTCAGTACTTC; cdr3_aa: CAISDTKNIQYF
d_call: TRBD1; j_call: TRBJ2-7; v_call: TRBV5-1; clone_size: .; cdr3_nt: TGCGCCAGCAGCTTGGGCCCCGGGACAGACAACTACGAGCAGTACTTC; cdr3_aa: CASSLGPGTDNYEQYF
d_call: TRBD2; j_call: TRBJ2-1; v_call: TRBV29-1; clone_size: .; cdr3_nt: TGCAGCGTTATTGGAAGCGGGGGACACAATGAGCAGTTCTTC; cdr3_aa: CSVIGSGGHNEQFF
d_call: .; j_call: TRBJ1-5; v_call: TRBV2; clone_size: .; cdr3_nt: TGTGCCAGCAGGATGGTGGGGTTGCGGGGTCAGCCCCAGCATTTT; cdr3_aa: CASRMVGLRGQPQHF
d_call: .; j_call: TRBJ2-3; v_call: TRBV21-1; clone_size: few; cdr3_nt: TGTGCCAGCAGCAAAGGGGGGCACCCTCCGGTCACAGATACGCAGTATTTT; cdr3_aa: CASSKGGHPPVTDTQYF
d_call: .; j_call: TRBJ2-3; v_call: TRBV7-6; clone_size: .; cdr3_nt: TGTGCCAGCAGCTCGGGACTCCGTTCCACAGATACGCAGTATTTT; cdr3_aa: CASSSGLRSTDTQYF
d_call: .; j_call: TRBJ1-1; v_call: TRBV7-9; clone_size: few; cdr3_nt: TGTGCCAGCAGCTTAATGACAAGTGAAGCTTTCTTT; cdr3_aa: CASSLMTSEAFF
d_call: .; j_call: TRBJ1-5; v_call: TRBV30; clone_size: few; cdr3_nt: TGTGCCTGGAGTACGGGGGGGGTTCAGCCCCAGCATTTT; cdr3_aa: CAWSTGGVQPQHF
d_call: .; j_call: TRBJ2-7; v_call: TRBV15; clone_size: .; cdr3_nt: TGTGCCACCAGCAGTTTACGGGGGATTGCCTACGAGCAGTACTTC; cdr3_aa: CATSSLRGIAYEQYF
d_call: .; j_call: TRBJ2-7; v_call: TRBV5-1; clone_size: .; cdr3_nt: TGCGCCAGCAGCCTGGCAGTTGACACCTCCGAGCAGTACTTC; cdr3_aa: CASSLAVDTSEQYF
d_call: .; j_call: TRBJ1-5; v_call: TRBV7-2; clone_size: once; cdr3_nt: TGTGCCAGCAGCTTAGTTACATCCCGGGGTCAGCCCCAGCATTTT; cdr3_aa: CASSLVTSRGQPQHF